The 14 T cell receptor beta chains reported below all come from one sample, sequenced in a study of T-cell memory formation after mild COVID-19. TCRdb reprocessed the 5' RACE reads with MiXCR, giving one entry per CDR3 protein. The sample shows around 300,000 distinct CDR3 sequences, roughly a fifth of them seen only once. The sequencing sample was made of PBMCs or a T cell subset sorted from them (not recorded which). These receptors came from a man between 18 and 29 years old who had mild COVID-19 (a few samples of this study predate the infection). Cell type and time point are not known.

This clonotype was detected only a few times. The V gene is TRBV18, the J gene TRBJ2-1, with no clear D. With 1 base removed from V and 1 base from J, the gap between germline ends came to 5 bases. The germline V gene has CDR1 KGHSH and CDR2 LQKENI. The CDR3 totals 14 residues. CDR3 region: CASSPLRSYNEQFF. In nucleotides, the CDR3 is TGTGCCAGCTCACCACTTCGTTCCTACAATGAGCAGTTCTTC. The full variable domain, its missing parts supplied by reference TRBV18 and TRBJ2-1, is NAGVMQNPRHLVRRRGQEARLRCSPMKGHSHVYWYRQLPEEGLKFMVYLQKENIIDESGMPKERFSAEFPKEGPSILRIQQVVRGDSAAYFCASSPLRSYNEQFFGPGTRLTVL.

This sequence joins TRBV6-5 and TRBJ2-7; no firm D call. Germline CDR1 is MNHEY and CDR2 is SVGAGI. The CDR3 has 16 residues. The V end was cut by 0 bases, the J end by 9 bases, with 21 bases between. CDR3 in amino acids: CASSYSWGWDYDGQYF. The CDR3 nucleotides read TGTGCCAGCAGTTACTCCTGGGGATGGGATTACGACGGGCAGTACTTC.

The chain is built from TRBV7-2 and TRBJ2-3; D ambiguous. Deletions cut 5 bases from V and 5 bases from J, with 11 bases between. Looked up from germline, CDR1 is SGHTA and CDR2 is FQGNSA. CDR3 size: 13 residues. CDR3 amino acids: CASSIGMGDTQYF. The CDR3, as DNA: TGTGCCAGCAGCATCGGAATGGGAGATACGCAGTATTTT.

J is TRBJ1-2 and V is TRBV7-9; D is undetermined. Trimming removed 1 base at V and 7 bases at J, with 10 bases between. The CDR3 consists of 13 residues. The germline CDR1 and CDR2 sequences are SEHNR and FQNEAQ (reference sequence). The CDR3 DNA sequence: TGTGCCAGCAGCTTAGAGCTAGGGTCTGGCTACACCTTC. Translation gives CASSLELGSGYTF. The complete variable domain, with remaining parts taken from reference TRBV7-9 and TRBJ1-2, reads DTGVSQNPRHKITKRGQNVTFRCDPISEHNRLYWYRQTLGQGPEFLTYFQNEAQLEKSRLLSDRFSAERPKGSFSTLEIQRTEQGDSAMYLCASSLELGSGYTFGSGTRLTVV.

This clonotype has a handful of counts. This chain uses TRBV28 with TRBJ1-1; D perhaps matches TRBD1 (6 bases). V gave up 3 bases and J gave up 6 bases, with 14 bases separating them. Germline CDR1 is MDHEN and CDR2 is SYDVKM. The CDR3 totals 14 residues. The CDR3 sequence: CASSLGTTVSEAFF. The CDR3 DNA follows: TGTGCCAGCAGTTTGGGGACAACCGTATCTGAAGCTTTCTTT.

This rearrangement joins TRBV5-5 to TRBJ2-7; 10 positions agree with TRBD1. The CDR3 runs 12 residues. Germline loops: CDR1 SGHKS, CDR2 YYEKEE (reference sequence). Trimming took 6 bases from V and 6 from J; bases not matched to a gene: 3. The CDR3 reads CASTRQGAEQYF. The CDR3 region has the DNA TGTGCCAGCACCCGACAGGGGGCCGAGCAGTACTTC. Based on the CDR3 plus reference TRBV5-5 and TRBJ2-7, the full variable domain is DAGVTQSPTHLIKTRGQQVTLRCSPISGHKSVSWYQQVLGQGPQFIFQYYEKEERGRGNFPDRFSARQFPNYSSELNVNALLLGDSALYLCASTRQGAEQYFGPGTRLTVT.

In its sample, this clonotype was seen a few times. This chain connects TRBV2 to TRBJ2-3; TRBD1 is a possible D gene (6 bases). The V end was cut by 2 bases, the J end by 4 bases, with 13 bases between. The germline CDR1 and CDR2 sequences are SNHLY and FYNNEI. This CDR3 has 15 amino acids. In nucleotides, the CDR3 is TGTGCCAGCAGTGAAACAGGGTCCCCTTCAGATACGCAGTATTTT. This sequence encodes CASSETGSPSDTQYF.

V gene TRBV7-8 combines with J gene TRBJ1-6; D is perhaps TRBD1 (5 bases). The germline V gene has CDR1 SGHVS and CDR2 FQNEAQ. This CDR3 contains 12 residues. Trimming removed 5 bases at V and 9 bases at J, with 8 bases between. As DNA, the CDR3 is TGTGCCAGCAGCATGACAGTTTCACCCCTCCACTTT. It encodes CASSMTVSPLHF.

This chain uses TRBV20-1 with TRBJ1-4; no clear D. Trimming took 2 bases from V and 6 from J, leaving 10 bases between them. This CDR3 is 13 amino acids long. Looked up from germline, CDR1 is DFQATT and CDR2 is SNEGSKA (reference sequence). This CDR3 reads CSARRAVHEKLFF. The CDR3 DNA is TGCAGTGCTAGACGGGCGGTCCATGAAAAACTGTTTTTT.

This clonotype has only a few counts. The junction shows a germline mismatch at one end, possibly a read error. The V and J genes are TRBV7-6 and TRBJ2-2, with 9 bases fitting TRBD2. Germline-derived CDR1 and CDR2 are SGHVS and FNYEAQ. The CDR3 is 16 residues long. CDR3 nucleotide sequence: TGTACCAGCAGCTTCCTCCGCGGGGGGGCCTCCGGGGAGCTGTTTTTT. Translation gives CTSSFLRGGASGELFF.

The gene calls are TRBV5-1 and TRBJ2-3; 8 nucleotides align to TRBD2. V was clipped by 8 bases and J by 4 bases; unmatched bases: 6. Germline values: CDR1 SGHRS, CDR2 YFSETQ. The CDR3 runs to 13 residues. CDR3 amino acids: CARRGGPSDTQYF. The CDR3 nucleotides read TGCGCCAGACGGGGGGGCCCTTCAGATACGCAGTATTTT.

This clonotype was seen a few times. The V gene is TRBV15, the J gene TRBJ2-4, with a weak D call TRBD1 (5 bases). The CDR3 has 13 residues. The germline CDR1 and CDR2 sequences are LNHNV and YYDKDF (reference sequence). The V gene lost 3 bases and the J gene lost 8 bases, with 11 bases spanning the gap. The CDR3 bases are TGTGCCACCAGCAGGGACAAGTGGGACATTCAGTACTTC. It specifies CATSRDKWDIQYF.

The gene calls are TRBV18 and TRBJ2-3; D is unclear. The CDR3 is made up of 13 amino acids. V gave up 3 bases and J gave up 6 bases, with 10 bases separating them. The germline V gene has CDR1 KGHSH and CDR2 LQKENI. For the CDR3, the DNA is TGTGCCAGCTCACCGCGTGTTCGGGATACGCAGTATTTT. Amino acids: CASSPRVRDTQYF.

The chain uses TRBV9 and TRBJ2-5; 11 bases are shared with TRBD2. Losses at the gene ends were 4 bases for V and 3 bases for J; bases not matched to a gene: 5. This CDR3 comprises 15 residues. Germline CDR1 reads SGDLS; CDR2 reads YYNGEE. DNA of the CDR3: TGTGCCAGCAGCACCGGGACTAGCGGTAAAGAGACCCAGTACTTC. It specifies CASSTGTSGKETQYF.